Presented here are 5 T cell receptor beta chains from one specimen sequenced in a study of PD-1 blockade in classical Hodgkin lymphoma. The repertoire was sequenced with immunoSEQ multiplex PCR; TCRdb's copy has only in-frame clones and lacks some. Of roughly 90,000 clones listed, approximately 86% are singletons. The time point denotes: cycle 4 day 1 (C4D1), after less than 7 weeks of nivolumab. Each and every patient relapsed after autologous stem cell transplantation, and patients got differing brentuximab vedotin exposure. Material: peripheral blood mononuclear cells (PBMCs), obtained before the fourth cycle of nivolumab. These TCRs come from a human donor with classical Hodgkin lymphoma.

This rearrangement joins TRBV6-1 to TRBJ1-1, with a possible D match to TRBD1 (6 bases). V lost 2 bases to trimming and J lost 2 bases, with 9 bases between them. Germline V gives CDR1 MNHNS, CDR2 SASEGT. The CDR3 spans 14 residues. CDR3 bases: TGTGCCAGCAGTGAATGGACAGATAACACTGAAGCTTTCTTT. Amino acids: CASSEWTDNTEAFF.

The chain is built from TRBV11-3 and TRBJ1-3; TRBD1 might be the D (5 bases). This CDR3 contains 13 residues. CDR1 and CDR2 from the germline V gene are SGHNT and YENEEA. Trimming removed 8 bases at V and 4 bases at J, with 12 bases between. Written as DNA, the CDR3 is TGTGCCAGCTCGGGCAGGGAGGGAAACACCATATATTTT. Its protein is CASSGREGNTIYF.

The chain carries TRBV18 and TRBJ1-4, with D hard to call. Germline V gene data show CDR1 as KGHSH and CDR2 as LQKENI. Trimming took 1 base from V and 3 from J, leaving 9 bases between them. The CDR3 consists of 15 residues. CDR3 sequence (DNA): TGTGCCAGCTCACCACGGCAGAATCCTAATGAAAAACTGTTTTTT. It yields the protein CASSPRQNPNEKLFF.

The chain carries TRBV29-1 and TRBJ2-7; 10 positions match TRBD2. Trimming cost V 6 bases and J 6 bases; bases outside gene matches: 8. In germline, CDR1 is SQVTM, CDR2 ANQGSEA. The CDR3 runs to 13 residues. The CDR3 is CSVAPSGSGEQYF. The CDR3 bases are TGCAGCGTCGCCCCTAGCGGGAGTGGCGAGCAGTACTTC.

The DNA of the CDR3 is TGTGCCAGCAGCTTATACAGAGACGGAAACACCATATATTTT. This gives the protein CASSLYRDGNTIYF. This chain joins TRBV7-6 and TRBJ1-3, with no clear D. The germline V and J ends were trimmed by 2 bases and 4 bases, with 9 bases remaining between them. CDR1 and CDR2 (germline): SGHVS, FNYEAQ. The CDR3 is 14 residues long.